These 15 T cell receptor beta chains were all obtained from the same sample, sequenced in a study of T-cell memory formation after mild COVID-19. TCRdb recomputed calls from the 5' RACE reads with MiXCR, one row per CDR3 protein. Here the sample spans 190,000 or so distinct CDR3 sequences, 20% to 25% being singletons. The sequencing input was PBMCs or a T cell subset sorted from them (not recorded which). Source of these receptors: an adult woman who had mild COVID-19 (a few samples of this study predate the infection). Cell type and time point are not known.

This clonotype was observed a few times. The chain joins TRBV4-3 to TRBJ1-4, with TRBD1 matching 8 bases. Germline loops: CDR1 LGHNA, CDR2 YSLEER. V lost 0 bases to trimming and J lost 0 bases; unmatched junction nucleotides: 6. This CDR3 region has 18 residues. The CDR3 nucleotides are TGCGCCAGCAGCCAAGATCGGACAGGGACGGCAACTAATGAAAAACTGTTTTTT. It encodes CASSQDRTGTATNEKLFF.

This sequence joins TRBV9 and TRBJ1-4; 9 bases agree with TRBD1. J gave up 7 bases and V 3 bases, and 7 bases lay outside the gene matches. Germline assignment: CDR1 SGDLS and CDR2 YYNGEE. The CDR3 spans 15 residues. The CDR3 DNA follows: TGTGCCAGCAGCGGGAGACAGGGGGAATTTGAAAAACTGTTTTTT. Protein product: CASSGRQGEFEKLFF.

V is TRBV7-6 and J is TRBJ2-3, with 9 bases lining up with TRBD1. The CDR3 spans 18 residues. The ends lost 3 bases at V and 0 bases at J; junction bases unmatched: 10. Germline V lookup: CDR1 SGHVS, CDR2 FNYEAQ. The CDR3 DNA follows: TGTGCCAGCAGCTTGGAACAGGGGGCTTTTTCTAGCACAGATACGCAGTATTTT. Translation: CASSLEQGAFSSTDTQYF.

The V gene is TRBV7-3, the J gene TRBJ2-1, with a tentative D call TRBD2 (6 bases). With 0 bases removed from V and 0 bases from J, the gap between germline ends came to 15 bases. This CDR3 has 18 residues. Germline V gene data show CDR1 as SGHTA and CDR2 as FQGTGA. CDR3 coding DNA: TGTGCCAGCAGCTTAACTTCGGGCGGGGTCAGCTCCTACAATGAGCAGTTCTTC. Translating it yields CASSLTSGGVSSYNEQFF.

The rearrangement links TRBV7-9 to TRBJ2-1; no definite D call. V lost 6 bases and J lost 8, with 11 bases in between. This CDR3 contains 12 residues. Per the germline V gene, CDR1 is SEHNR and CDR2 is FQNEAQ (reference sequence). The CDR3 region is CASSSKVYEQFF. The DNA for the CDR3 is TGTGCCAGCAGTTCAAAAGTATATGAGCAGTTCTTC.

V usage is TRBV2 and J usage is TRBJ2-1, with 9 positions matching TRBD1. CDR3 length equals 12 residues. V shed 8 bases, J shed 6 bases, and the junction held 2 bases outside the gene matches. CDR1 is SNHLY, CDR2 FYNNEI, per germline. DNA for the CDR3: TGTGCCAGCCGGGACAGGGCCAATGAGCAGTTCTTC. The encoded protein is CASRDRANEQFF.

This clonotype has more than one count but fewer than ten. J is TRBJ2-7 and V is TRBV28; 7 nucleotides agree with TRBD1. The V and J ends lost 3 bases and 2 bases, in that order; junction bases with no gene match: 7. The germline CDR1 and CDR2 sequences are MDHEN and SYDVKM. This CDR3 region has 15 residues. This CDR3 is CASSLISQGAYEQYF. CDR3 DNA sequence: TGTGCCAGCAGTTTGATTAGTCAGGGGGCCTACGAGCAGTACTTC.

This rearrangement joins TRBV11-2 to TRBJ2-1, with D possibly TRBD2 on 5 matching bases. CDR3 length: 16 residues. The V gene lost 4 bases and the J gene lost 7 bases, with 20 bases spanning the gap. Germline V CDR1 and CDR2: SGHAT, FQNNGV. CDR3 nucleotides: TGTGCCAGCAGCTCAGCCGTGCGCGGGTTGCGTAATGAGCAGTTCTTC. Encoded protein: CASSSAVRGLRNEQFF.

V gene TRBV9 combines with J gene TRBJ2-7; unclear D gene. CDR3 length: 12 amino acids. The V end was cut by 3 bases, the J end by 3 bases, with 7 bases between. Germline loops: CDR1 SGDLS, CDR2 YYNGEE. The chain's CDR3 is CASSADGYEQYF. CDR3 nucleotide sequence: TGTGCCAGCAGCGCCGACGGCTACGAGCAGTACTTC. The full variable domain, its missing parts supplied by reference TRBV9 and TRBJ2-7, is DSGVTQTPKHLITATGQRVTLRCSPRSGDLSVYWYQQSLDQGLQFLIQYYNGEERAKGNILERFSAQQFPDLHSELNLSSLELGDSALYFCASSADGYEQYFGPGTRLTVT.

This clonotype was picked up a small number of times. This chain uses TRBV5-1 with TRBJ1-1; a possible D gene is TRBD1 (5 bases). Germline V CDR1 and CDR2: SGHRS, YFSETQ. Trimming removed 0 bases at V and 0 bases at J, with 12 bases between. This CDR3 has 16 residues. The CDR3 is CASSLGEVGVNTEAFF. The CDR3 nucleotides are TGCGCCAGCAGCTTGGGCGAGGTAGGGGTGAACACTGAAGCTTTCTTT.

This clonotype appeared a few times. The chain has TRBV7-9 and TRBJ2-2; 8 bases match TRBD1. The CDR3 totals 17 residues. V trimming: 4 bases; J trimming: 1 base; junction bases outside the gene matches: 8. CDR1 SEHNR and CDR2 FQNEAQ come from the germline V gene (reference sequence). The CDR3 here is CASSSYFTGGNTGELFF. The CDR3 nucleotides read TGTGCCAGCAGCTCATACTTCACAGGGGGGAACACCGGGGAGCTGTTTTTT.

Many counts were recorded for this clonotype. The chain has TRBV7-2 and TRBJ1-2; D ambiguous. This CDR3 region has 12 residues. Deletions cut 10 bases from V and 4 bases from J, with 13 bases between. Per germline, CDR1 SGHTA and CDR2 FQGNSA. The chain's CDR3 is CAIVRGPYGYTF. CDR3 coding DNA: TGTGCCATCGTGCGGGGTCCCTATGGCTACACCTTC.

CDR3 sequence (DNA): TGTGCCAGCAGCTTGGACGGGACACCAGACCCCTACGAGCAGTACTTC. Protein: CASSLDGTPDPYEQYF. The rearrangement joins TRBV7-9 to TRBJ2-7, with D possibly matching TRBD1 (6 bases). This CDR3 is built from 16 residues. The germline V gene encodes CDR1 SEHNR and CDR2 FQNEAQ (reference sequence). The V end lost 3 bases, the J end lost 2 bases, and 17 bases lay between the germline ends.

This clonotype was observed a few times. The V gene is TRBV6-5, the J gene TRBJ2-1; 10 bases align to TRBD2. This CDR3 contains 15 residues. With 0 bases clipped from V and 13 bases from J, the junction kept 9 bases outside the gene matches. Germline CDR1 reads MNHEY; CDR2 reads SVGAGI. CDR3 sequence: CASSYSRPSGSEQFF. CDR3 in DNA: TGTGCCAGCAGTTACTCGAGGCCTAGCGGGAGTGAACAGTTCTTC.

This chain joins TRBV9 and TRBJ1-2; D unresolved. V lost 6 bases, J lost 0 bases, and 9 bases lay in between. CDR3 length: 13 residues. The germline V gene has CDR1 SGDLS and CDR2 YYNGEE. The CDR3 DNA reads TGTGCCAGCACGGGAGGAACTAACTATGGCTACACCTTC. It codes for CASTGGTNYGYTF.